Following are 18 T cell receptor beta chains from one sample sequenced in a study of T cells in Graves' hyperthyroidism and ophthalmopathy. Amplified TCR beta CDR3 regions came from RNA transcripts. Initially, a first-round RT-PCR of the TCR CDR3 employed the HTBI primer set. TCRdb redid the calling of the multiplex PCR reads with MiXCR, one entry per CDR3 protein. The sample shows about 560,000 distinct CDR3 sequences, 46% of them seen only once. What was sequenced was peripheral blood or thyroid tissue (not recorded which). These receptor sequences come from a woman between 18 and 29 years old with Graves' hyperthyroidism.

The table lists this clonotype with a few counts. The chain couples TRBV10-3 to TRBJ2-7; 10 nucleotides align to TRBD2. Germline V gene lookup returns CDR1 ENHRY and CDR2 SYGVKD. V was clipped by 10 bases and J by 2 bases; unmatched bases: 8. The CDR3 loop spans 14 amino acids. The CDR3 region is CASRTLAGAYEQYF. CDR3 in DNA: TGTGCCAGCAGGACCCTAGCGGGAGCCTACGAGCAGTACTTC.

The V gene is TRBV12-3 or TRBV12-4, the J gene TRBJ2-5; 10 nucleotides agree with TRBD1. J lost 6 bases, V lost 5 bases, and 6 bases had no gene match. This CDR3 contains 14 residues. CDR3: CASSGTGEGKTQYF. The CDR3 DNA sequence: TGTGCCAGCAGTGGGACAGGGGAGGGAAAGACCCAGTACTTC.

The rearrangement joins TRBV20-1 to TRBJ2-7; 7 bases align to TRBD2. Germline V gene data show CDR1 as DFQATT and CDR2 as SNEGSKA (reference sequence). The CDR3 length is 13 residues. After removal of 5 bases from V and 0 bases from J, the junction contained 4 bases not matched to a gene. The DNA for the CDR3 is TGCAGTGCTTCGGGAGGCAACTCCTACGAGCAGTACTTC. It yields the protein CSASGGNSYEQYF.

This clonotype was seen ten or more times. Sequence at one end of the junction differs from germline and may be a read error. The chain combines TRBV5-8 with TRBJ1-2; D remains unclear. Germline CDR1 SGHTS, CDR2 YDEGEE. The CDR3 has 13 amino acids. The CDR3 reads CASSQEPHDGYTF. DNA of the CDR3: TGCGCCAGCAGCCAAGAACCTCACGATGGCTACACCTTC.

This clonotype came up many times. The chain carries TRBV10-3 and TRBJ1-1; TRBD1 matches 7 bases. CDR3 length: 11 amino acids. Losses at the gene ends were 6 bases for V and 7 bases for J; bases not matched to a gene: 2. Germline CDR1 is ENHRY and CDR2 is SYGVKD. The CDR3 reads CAISRDSEAFF. CDR3 coding DNA: TGTGCCATCAGCCGGGACAGTGAAGCTTTCTTT.

In its sample, this clonotype was seen a few times. This chain connects TRBV25-1 to TRBJ2-7; D unresolved. This CDR3 is 13 amino acids long. Trimming left V 5 bases short and J 4 bases short, with 12 bases between. CDR1 is MGHDK and CDR2 is SYGVNS in the germline V gene. CDR3 sequence reads: CASSYHDGYEQYF. The CDR3 DNA sequence: TGTGCCAGCAGTTACCATGACGGATACGAGCAGTACTTC.

This chain links TRBV29-1 with TRBJ2-5; possibly TRBD1 or TRBD2 for D (7 bases each). CDR3 size: 14 residues. Germline V gene data show CDR1 as SQVTM and CDR2 as ANQGSEA. Between the trimmed V and J ends, which lost 3 bases and 4 bases, there was a span of 15 bases. The CDR3 sequence is CSVDKGGGLETQYF. The CDR3 region has the DNA TGCAGCGTTGATAAGGGAGGGGGCCTAGAGACCCAGTACTTC.

The J gene is TRBJ2-7, the V gene TRBV7-8; D remains ambiguous. The CDR3 spans 15 residues. V was clipped by 1 base and J by 3 bases, with 13 bases between them. Germline V gives CDR1 SGHVS, CDR2 FQNEAQ. The CDR3 sequence is CASSLDSWLRYEQYF. The DNA of the CDR3 is TGTGCCAGCAGCTTAGATAGCTGGCTACGCTACGAGCAGTACTTC. The full variable domain, its missing parts supplied by reference TRBV7-8 and TRBJ2-7, is GAGVSQSPRYKVAKRGQDVALRCDPISGHVSLFWYQQALGQGPEFLTYFQNEAQLDKSGLPSDRFFAERPEGSVSTLKIQRTQQEDSAVYLCASSLDSWLRYEQYFGPGTRLTVT.

This clonotype appeared many times. The rearrangement uses TRBV12-3 or TRBV12-4 and TRBJ1-1, with 8 bases fitting TRBD1. Trimming took 7 bases from V and 4 from J; bases not matched to a gene: 8. This CDR3 contains 14 residues. The CDR3 sequence is CASTKGQGSTEAFF. The CDR3 DNA follows: TGTGCCAGCACCAAAGGACAGGGTAGCACTGAAGCTTTCTTT.

In its sample, this clonotype was seen many times. The chain couples TRBV7-6 to TRBJ2-7; 10 bases are shared with TRBD2. Germline V CDR1 and CDR2: SGHVS, FNYEAQ. There are 13 residues in the CDR3. The junction had 8 bases not matched to a gene; V was cut back by 4 bases and J by 11 bases. The CDR3 region is CASSSVAGGQEYF. The DNA of the CDR3 is TGTGCCAGCAGCTCCGTAGCGGGAGGCCAGGAGTACTTC.

A note on this clonotype: Given a much more abundant clone one base away, this may be a read error. V is TRBV15 and J is TRBJ2-5; D not resolved. Trimming removed 1 base from V and 2 bases from J, with 11 bases in between. Germline V CDR1 and CDR2: LNHNV, YYDKDF (reference sequence). This CDR3 has 15 residues. CDR3 DNA sequence: TGTGCCACCAGCAGAGGGATGGGAACTCAAGAGACCCAGTACTTC. This sequence encodes CATSRGMGTQETQYF.

The chain is built from TRBV24-1 and TRBJ2-5; 8 bases line up with TRBD2. The CDR3 is 14 amino acids. Germline-derived CDR1 and CDR2 are KGHDR and SFDVKD. Germline trimming cut 3 bases from V and 3 bases from J; bases unmatched to any gene: 2. This CDR3 is CATSDAGLEETQYF. In nucleotides, the CDR3 is TGTGCCACCAGTGATGCGGGACTAGAAGAGACCCAGTACTTC.

On this clonotype: A much larger clone lies one base from this, so it may be a read error. The chain is built from TRBV14 and TRBJ1-2, with D unresolved. Germline lookup yields CDR1 SGHDN and CDR2 FVKESK. This CDR3 is 11 amino acids long. The CDR3, as DNA: TGTGCCTGGGGATCCGACTATGGCTACGCCTTC. It codes for CAWGSDYGYAF.

This chain joins TRBV19 and TRBJ2-3, with 8 bases that match TRBD1. The V gene's germline CDR1 is LNHDA and CDR2 SQIVND (reference sequence). This CDR3 is built from 12 residues. With 9 bases clipped from V and 5 bases from J, the junction kept 4 bases outside the gene matches. CDR3 sequence (DNA): TGTGCCAGCGGACAGGGCAGAGATACGCAGTATTTT. As protein: CASGQGRDTQYF. Supplemented by reference TRBV19 and TRBJ2-3, the full variable domain reads DGGITQSPKYLFRKEGQNVTLSCEQNLNHDAMYWYRQDPGQGLRLIYYSQIVNDFQKGDIAEGYSVSREKKESFPLTVTSAQKNPTAFYLCASGQGRDTQYFGPGTRLTVL.

The chain recombines TRBV29-1 with TRBJ1-2; the D gene is possibly TRBD1 (5 bases). The CDR3 sequence is 13 residues long. The germline V gene encodes CDR1 SQVTM and CDR2 ANQGSEA. The CDR3 loop is CSVRDAQSYGYTF. The CDR3 coding sequence is TGCAGTGTACGGGACGCCCAGTCCTATGGCTACACCTTC.

The chain combines TRBV10-3 with TRBJ1-4, with 8 positions matching TRBD1. Germline values: CDR1 ENHRY, CDR2 SYGVKD. The CDR3 is 15 residues long. V was clipped by 5 bases and J by 5 bases; unmatched bases: 7. The CDR3 nucleotides read TGTGCCATCAGTCCGGGACAGGTGCTAAATGAAAAACTGTTTTTT. This gives the protein CAISPGQVLNEKLFF.

A few counts support this clonotype. V gene TRBV25-1 combines with J gene TRBJ2-3; D is perhaps TRBD1 (6 bases). Germline CDR1 reads MGHDK; CDR2 reads SYGVNS. V dropped 6 bases and J dropped 9 bases, with 16 bases sitting between them. The CDR3 has 13 residues. For the CDR3, the DNA is TGTGCCAGCAGCCCAACGACAGGCAAAACGCAGTATTTT. Translated: CASSPTTGKTQYF.

This clonotype was recorded many times. The chain combines TRBV29-1 with TRBJ1-1; D ambiguous. Trimming stripped 7 bases from V and 4 bases from J, with 13 bases between. The CDR3 loop spans 12 amino acids. Germline lookup yields CDR1 SQVTM and CDR2 ANQGSEA. The CDR3 DNA follows: TGCAGCGCTAAGGGTGGTAGCACTGAAGCTTTCTTT. This codes for CSAKGGSTEAFF.